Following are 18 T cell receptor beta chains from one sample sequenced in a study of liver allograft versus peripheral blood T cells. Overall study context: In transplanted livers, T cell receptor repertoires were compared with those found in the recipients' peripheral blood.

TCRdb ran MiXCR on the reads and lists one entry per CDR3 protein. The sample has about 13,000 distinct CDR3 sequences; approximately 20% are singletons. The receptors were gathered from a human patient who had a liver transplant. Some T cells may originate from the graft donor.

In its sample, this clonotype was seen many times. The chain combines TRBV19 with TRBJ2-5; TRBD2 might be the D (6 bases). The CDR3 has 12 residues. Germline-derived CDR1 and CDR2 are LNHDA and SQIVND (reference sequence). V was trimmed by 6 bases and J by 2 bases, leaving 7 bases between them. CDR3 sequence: CASSRGQETQYF. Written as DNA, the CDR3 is TGTGCCAGTAGCCGGGGGCAAGAGACCCAGTACTTC.

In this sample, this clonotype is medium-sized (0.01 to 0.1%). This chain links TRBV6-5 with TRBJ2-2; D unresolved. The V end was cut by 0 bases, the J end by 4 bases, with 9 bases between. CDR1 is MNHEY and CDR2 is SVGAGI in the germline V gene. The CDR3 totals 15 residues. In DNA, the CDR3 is TGTGCCAGCAGTTACTCAACCCGTACCACCGGGGAGCTGTTTTTT. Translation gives CASSYSTRTTGELFF.

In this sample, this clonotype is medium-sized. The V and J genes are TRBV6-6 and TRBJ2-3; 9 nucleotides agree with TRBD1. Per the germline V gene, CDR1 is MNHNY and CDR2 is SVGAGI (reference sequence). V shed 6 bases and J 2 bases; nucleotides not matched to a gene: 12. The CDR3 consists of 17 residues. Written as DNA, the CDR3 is TGTGCCAGCAGACCTCAATCCGGACAGGGGTCCACAGATACGCAGTATTTT. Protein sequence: CASRPQSGQGSTDTQYF.

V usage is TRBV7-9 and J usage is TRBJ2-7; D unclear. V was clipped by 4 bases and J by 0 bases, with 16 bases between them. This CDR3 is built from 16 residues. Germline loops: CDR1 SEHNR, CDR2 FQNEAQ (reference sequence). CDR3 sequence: CASSWGSGGSSYEQYF. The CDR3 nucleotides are TGTGCCAGCAGCTGGGGTTCGGGTGGAAGCTCCTACGAGCAGTACTTC.

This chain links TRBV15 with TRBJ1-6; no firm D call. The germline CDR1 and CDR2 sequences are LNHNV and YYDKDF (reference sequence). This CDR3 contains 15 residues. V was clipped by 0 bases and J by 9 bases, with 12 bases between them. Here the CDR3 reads CATSRDSPWGSPLHF. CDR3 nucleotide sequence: TGTGCCACCAGCAGAGATTCACCCTGGGGTTCACCCCTCCACTTT.

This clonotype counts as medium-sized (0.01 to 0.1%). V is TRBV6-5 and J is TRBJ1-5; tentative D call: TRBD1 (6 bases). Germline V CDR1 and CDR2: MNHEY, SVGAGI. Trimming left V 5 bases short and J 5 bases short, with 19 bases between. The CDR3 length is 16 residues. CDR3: CASSLRRTVRHQPQHF. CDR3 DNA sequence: TGTGCCAGCAGTCTTAGGCGGACAGTGCGCCATCAGCCCCAGCATTTT.

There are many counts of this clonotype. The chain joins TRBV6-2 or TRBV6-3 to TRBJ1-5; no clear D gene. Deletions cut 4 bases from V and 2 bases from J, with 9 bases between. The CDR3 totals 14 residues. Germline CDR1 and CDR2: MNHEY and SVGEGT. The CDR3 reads CASSSGLGNQPQHF. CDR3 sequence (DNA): TGTGCCAGCAGTTCAGGACTCGGCAATCAGCCCCAGCATTTT.

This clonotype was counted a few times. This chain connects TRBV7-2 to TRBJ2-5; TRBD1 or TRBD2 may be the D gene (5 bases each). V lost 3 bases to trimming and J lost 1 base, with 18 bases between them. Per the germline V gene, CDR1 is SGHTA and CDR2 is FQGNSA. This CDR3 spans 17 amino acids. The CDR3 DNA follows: TGTGCCAGCAGCTTTTCCCTTACTGGGGGAACCCAAGAGACCCAGTACTTC. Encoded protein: CASSFSLTGGTQETQYF.

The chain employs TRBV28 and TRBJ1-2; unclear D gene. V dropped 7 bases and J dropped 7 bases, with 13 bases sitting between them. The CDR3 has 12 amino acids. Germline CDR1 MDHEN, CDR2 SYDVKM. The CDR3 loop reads CASTDGVSGYTF. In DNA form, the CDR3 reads TGTGCCAGCACCGATGGGGTCTCTGGCTACACCTTC.

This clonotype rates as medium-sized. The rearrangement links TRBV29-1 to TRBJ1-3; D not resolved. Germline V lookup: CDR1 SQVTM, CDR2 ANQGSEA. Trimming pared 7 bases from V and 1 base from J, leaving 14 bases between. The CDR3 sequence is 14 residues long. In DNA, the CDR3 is TGCAGCGCCTCCTCGCTCGGGTCTGGAAACACCATATATTTT. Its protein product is CSASSLGSGNTIYF.

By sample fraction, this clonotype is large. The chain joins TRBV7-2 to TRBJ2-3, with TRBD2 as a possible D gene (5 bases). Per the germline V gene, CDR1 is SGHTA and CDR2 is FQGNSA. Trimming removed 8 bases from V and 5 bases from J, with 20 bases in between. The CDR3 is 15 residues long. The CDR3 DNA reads TGTGCCAGCGCCTCGAGGGCCTTGGATGGAGATACGCAGTATTTT. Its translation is CASASRALDGDTQYF.

CDR3 region: CASSLFGGRSTNEKLFF. The DNA for the CDR3 is TGTGCCAGCAGTTTATTTGGGGGTAGATCAACTAATGAAAAACTGTTTTTT. V gene TRBV28 combines with J gene TRBJ1-4; D perhaps matches TRBD1 (5 bases). Germline CDR1 is MDHEN and CDR2 is SYDVKM. The V and J ends lost 1 base and 0 bases respectively, with 12 bases between them. The CDR3 extends over 17 amino acids.

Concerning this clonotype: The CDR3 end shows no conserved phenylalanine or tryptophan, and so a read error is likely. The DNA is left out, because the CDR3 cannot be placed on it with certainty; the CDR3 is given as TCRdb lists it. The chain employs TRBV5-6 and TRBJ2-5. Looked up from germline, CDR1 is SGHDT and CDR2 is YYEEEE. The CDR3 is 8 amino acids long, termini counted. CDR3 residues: CASSLPII.

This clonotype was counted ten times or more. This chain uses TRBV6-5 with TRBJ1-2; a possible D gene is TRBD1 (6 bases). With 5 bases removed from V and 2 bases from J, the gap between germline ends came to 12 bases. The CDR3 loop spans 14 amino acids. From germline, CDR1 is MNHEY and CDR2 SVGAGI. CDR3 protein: CASSPDRSNYGYTF. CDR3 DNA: TGTGCCAGCAGTCCCGACAGGAGCAACTATGGCTACACCTTC.

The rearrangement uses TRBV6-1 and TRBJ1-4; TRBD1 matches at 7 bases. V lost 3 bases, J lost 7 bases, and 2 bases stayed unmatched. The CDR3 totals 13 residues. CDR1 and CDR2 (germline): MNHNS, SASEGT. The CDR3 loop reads CASSDRGVEKLFF. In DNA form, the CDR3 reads TGTGCCAGCAGTGACAGGGGGGTTGAAAAACTGTTTTTT.

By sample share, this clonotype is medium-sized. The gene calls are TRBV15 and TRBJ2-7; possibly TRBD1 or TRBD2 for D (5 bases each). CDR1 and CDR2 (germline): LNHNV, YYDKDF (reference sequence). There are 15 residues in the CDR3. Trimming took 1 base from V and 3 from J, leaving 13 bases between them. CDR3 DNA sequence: TGTGCCACCAGCAGAGTGAGGGGATTAGTCTACGAGCAGTACTTC. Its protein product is CATSRVRGLVYEQYF.

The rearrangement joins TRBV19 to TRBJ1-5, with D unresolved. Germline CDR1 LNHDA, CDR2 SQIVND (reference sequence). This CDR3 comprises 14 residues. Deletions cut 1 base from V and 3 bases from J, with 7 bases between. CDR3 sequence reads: CASSIGGNNQPQHF. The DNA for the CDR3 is TGTGCCAGTAGTATAGGGGGAAACAATCAGCCCCAGCATTTT.

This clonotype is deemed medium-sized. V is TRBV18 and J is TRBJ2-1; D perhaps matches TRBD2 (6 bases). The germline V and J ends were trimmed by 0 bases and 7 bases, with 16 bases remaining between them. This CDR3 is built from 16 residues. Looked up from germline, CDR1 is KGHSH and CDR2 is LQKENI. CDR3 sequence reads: CASSPPSAGRGNEQFF. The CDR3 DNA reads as TGTGCCAGCTCACCACCATCAGCGGGCCGGGGGAATGAGCAGTTCTTC.